This T cell receptor beta chain emerged from a study of T cells in Graves' hyperthyroidism and ophthalmopathy. Study results and caveats: A 13 V-J signature model discriminated ophthalmopathy versus stable hyperthyroidism.

The investigators amplified TCR beta CDR3 regions from RNA transcripts. The TCR CDR3 was amplified in a first-round RT-PCR using the HTBI primer set. MiXCR, applied by TCRdb to the multiplex PCR reads, yields one record per CDR3 protein. This table has about 580,000 distinct CDR3 sequences, roughly 13% appearing once. Points on this clonotype: Its target is not known.

This receptor was identified in a woman aged 25 to 39 with Graves' hyperthyroidism that later progressed to Graves' ophthalmopathy. What was sequenced was blood.

Written as DNA, the CDR3 is TGTGCCAGCAGCGGGACCACTTACACCGGGGAGCTGTTTTTT. Translating it yields CASSGTTYTGELFF. This rearrangement joins TRBV6-1 to TRBJ2-2; D is possibly TRBD1 or TRBD2 (5 bases each). Trimming took 6 bases from V and 3 from J, leaving 11 bases between them. The CDR3 runs 14 residues. Looked up from germline, CDR1 is MNHNS and CDR2 is SASEGT.